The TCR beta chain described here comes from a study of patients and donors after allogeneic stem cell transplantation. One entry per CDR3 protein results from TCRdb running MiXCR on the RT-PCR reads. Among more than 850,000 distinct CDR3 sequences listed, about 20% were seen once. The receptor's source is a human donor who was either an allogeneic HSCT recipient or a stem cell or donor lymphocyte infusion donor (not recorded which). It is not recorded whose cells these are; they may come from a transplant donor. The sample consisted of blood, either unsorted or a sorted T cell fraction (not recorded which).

The CDR3 sequence: CASSPPWGDQETQYF. The CDR3 DNA is TGTGCCAGCAGCCCCCCCTGGGGGGACCAAGAGACCCAGTACTTC. The V and J genes are TRBV5-6 and TRBJ2-5; a possible D gene is TRBD2 (6 bases). This CDR3 has 15 residues. V was trimmed by 4 bases and J by 0 bases, leaving 13 bases between them. The germline CDR1 and CDR2 sequences are SGHDT and YYEEEE.